A selection of T cell receptor beta chains follows, all from one sample in a study of vaccination and CD4 T cells after COVID-19. These receptors have no known antigen. TCRdb recomputed calls from the PCR reads with MiXCR, one row per CDR3 protein. The sample consists of approximately 13,000 distinct CDR3 sequences, about 50% of them appearing once. The sequenced sample was CD4+ T cells from blood, cultured in vitro. These receptor sequences come from a human donor who had recovered from COVID-19. Each CDR3 is given with its conserved first and last residue. A D gene is named only where the DNA matches it firmly. The listing skips clone size in some rows; elsewhere it reads once, few, many or a size class.

abundance,j_gene,d_gene,v_gene,CDR3aa,CDR3nt
-,TRBJ1-1,-,TRBV12-3/TRBV12-4,CANSQPLGTNTEAFF,TGTGCCAACAGCCAACCACTGGGGACAAACACTGAAGCTTTCTTT
-,TRBJ2-3,-,TRBV24-1,CATSDFLQGKDTQYF,TGTGCCACCAGTGATTTCCTCCAGGGAAAAGATACGCAGTATTTT
-,TRBJ1-3,-,TRBV6-1,CASRLQGSGNTIYF,TGTGCCAGCAGGTTACAGGGCTCTGGAAACACCATATATTTT
-,TRBJ2-7,-,TRBV20-1,CSASGFTESYEQYF,TGCAGTGCTAGTGGATTCACGGAATCCTACGAGCAGTACTTC
-,TRBJ2-1,-,TRBV7-2,CASSLGSVVTEQFF,TGTGCCAGCAGCTTAGGGAGTGTGGTTACTGAGCAGTTCTTC
-,TRBJ1-1,-,TRBV20-1,CSARGSTHTEAFF,TGCAGTGCTAGGGGCTCTACCCACACTGAAGCTTTCTTT
-,TRBJ2-7,-,TRBV7-4,CASSFLRDESYEQYF,TGTGCCAGCAGCTTTCTCAGGGACGAATCCTACGAGCAGTACTTC
few,TRBJ2-2,-,TRBV7-2,CASSLLAPSSGELFF,TGTGCCAGCAGCTTACTCGCCCCTTCATCCGGGGAGCTGTTTTTT
-,TRBJ1-6,-,TRBV19,CASSTGHAPPLHF,TGTGCCAGTAGTACCGGACACGCACCACCCCTCCACTTT
once,TRBJ1-6,TRBD1,TRBV4-1,CASRGTGESPLHF,TGCGCCAGCAGGGGCACAGGGGAATCACCCCTCCACTTT
-,TRBJ2-4,-,TRBV19,CASSIGDVDIQYF,TGTGCCAGTAGTATTGGGGACGTGGACATTCAGTACTTC
-,TRBJ1-5,-,TRBV12-3/TRBV12-4,CASRPGGAQPQHF,TGTGCCAGCAGACCCGGGGGGGCTCAGCCCCAGCATTTT
few,TRBJ1-5,-,TRBV19,CASSRGNQPQHF,TGTGCCAGTAGTAGGGGTAACCAGCCCCAGCATTTT
-,TRBJ1-6,TRBD1,TRBV30,CAASKGQFNSPLHF,TGTGCCGCCTCGAAGGGACAGTTTAATTCACCCCTCCACTTT
-,TRBJ2-5,TRBD2,TRBV20-1,CSARATSATGGTQYF,TGCAGTGCTAGGGCCACTAGCGCGACCGGCGGGACCCAGTACTTC
few,TRBJ2-7,TRBD1,TRBV20-1,CSARRTGGSDEQYF,TGCAGTGCTAGACGGACAGGGGGCTCGGACGAGCAGTACTTC
medium-sized,TRBJ2-5,-,TRBV7-9,CASSPEFQETQYF,TGTGCCAGCAGCCCCGAATTCCAAGAGACCCAGTACTTC
-,TRBJ1-1,TRBD1,TRBV7-9,CASRAGGNTEAFF,TGTGCCAGCAGAGCAGGGGGTAACACTGAAGCTTTCTTT
-,TRBJ1-6,-,TRBV7-9,CAGSIDKGSPLHF,TGTGCCGGCAGCATCGACAAGGGTTCACCCCTCCACTTT
-,TRBJ2-1,TRBD2,TRBV11-2,CASSLQLLSGAYNEQFF,TGTGCCAGCAGCTTACAACTGCTCAGCGGGGCATACAATGAGCAGTTCTTC
-,TRBJ2-7,-,TRBV28,CASSLVEREQYF,TGTGCCAGCAGTTTAGTAGAACGCGAGCAGTACTTC
once,TRBJ2-5,TRBD1,TRBV5-6,CASSPGTGDGETQYF,TGTGCCAGCAGCCCAGGGACAGGGGATGGGGAGACCCAGTACTTC
-,TRBJ2-7,-,TRBV27,CASSRQLVMYF,TGTGCCAGCAGTCGTCAGTTGGTTATGTACTTC
few,TRBJ2-1,TRBD1,TRBV6-2/TRBV6-3,CASSNRRADRDLNEQFF,TGTGCCAGCAGCAACCGTCGAGCGGACAGGGACTTAAATGAGCAGTTCTTC
-,TRBJ1-1,-,TRBV21-1,CASSLSWDRGLAEAFF,TGTGCCAGCAGCTTAAGTTGGGACAGGGGATTGGCTGAAGCTTTCTTT
few,TRBJ1-5,TRBD1,TRBV20-1,CSARDPTGVGQPQHF,TGCAGTGCTAGAGACCCGACAGGGGTGGGTCAGCCCCAGCATTTT
-,TRBJ2-2,-,TRBV2,CASSEDFTGELFF,TGTGCCAGCAGTGAGGACTTCACCGGGGAGCTGTTTTTT
-,TRBJ1-1,-,TRBV5-4,CASSRRQAEAFF,TGTGCCAGCAGCCGAAGACAGGCAGAAGCTTTCTTT
-,TRBJ1-5,TRBD1,TRBV19,CASSRTGEAPYSNQPQHF,TGTGCCAGTAGCAGGACAGGGGAGGCACCGTATAGCAATCAGCCCCAGCATTTT
-,TRBJ2-7,TRBD1,TRBV28,CASSLGQGSGYEQYF,TGTGCCAGCAGTCTCGGACAGGGGTCAGGCTACGAGCAGTACTTC
once,TRBJ2-3,-,TRBV9,CASSGTSTDTQYF,TGTGCCAGCAGCGGTACCTCCACAGATACGCAGTATTTT
-,TRBJ2-7,TRBD1,TRBV28,CASSLGSGGYEQYF,TGTGCCAGCAGTTTAGGGTCAGGGGGCTACGAGCAGTACTTC
few,TRBJ1-5,-,TRBV28,CASSSPPNQPQHF,TGTGCCAGCAGTTCCCCGCCAAATCAGCCCCAGCATTTT
-,TRBJ2-5,-,TRBV20-1,CSARSWGPLGETQYF,TGCAGTGCTAGATCATGGGGCCCCCTTGGGGAGACCCAGTACTTC
-,TRBJ2-5,-,TRBV7-6,CASSLGSGRQETQYF,TGTGCCAGCAGCTTAGGTTCGGGCAGACAAGAGACCCAGTACTTC
few,TRBJ2-2,-,TRBV7-3,CASGTGNTGELFF,TGTGCCAGCGGGACGGGAAACACCGGGGAGCTGTTTTTT
-,TRBJ2-7,TRBD2,TRBV27,CASSLGGSYEQYF,TGTGCCAGCAGTTTGGGGGGGTCCTACGAGCAGTACTTC
once,TRBJ1-1,-,TRBV7-3,CASSLQGPVTEAFF,TGTGCCAGCAGCTTACAGGGGCCCGTCACTGAAGCTTTCTTT
-,TRBJ2-5,-,TRBV2,CASRGHDQETQYF,TGTGCCAGCAGAGGACACGACCAAGAGACCCAGTACTTC
-,TRBJ2-5,-,TRBV29-1,CSVQEGDLETQYF,TGCAGCGTTCAGGAGGGGGATCTAGAGACCCAGTACTTC